Presented here are 17 T cell receptor beta chains from one specimen sequenced in a study of shared clonotypes between healthy human individuals. Here immunoSEQ multiplex PCR was the method, and the copy in TCRdb shows in-frame clones only, minus some. The sample consists of 2 million to 3 million clones, 85% to 95% of them appearing once. The sample consisted of naive CD4+ T cells sorted from blood. The subset here: CD45RA+ positively selected. The source of these receptors is a young man in good health.

In the case of this clone: The identical CDR3 is also encoded by other nucleotide sequences in the sample. The chain uses TRBV5-1 and TRBJ2-5, with TRBD2 identical over 12 bases. Germline lookup yields CDR1 SGHRS and CDR2 YFSETQ. This CDR3 region has 15 residues. V was pared by 4 bases and J by 2 bases, with 3 bases of the junction left unmatched. The CDR3 sequence: CASSAGTSGQETQYF. The DNA of the CDR3 is TGCGCCAGCAGCGCTGGGACTAGCGGGCAAGAGACCCAGTACTTC.

The rearrangement joins TRBV6-1 to TRBJ1-5; D not resolved. The CDR3 has 16 amino acids. V shed 4 bases and J shed 2 bases, with 15 bases lying between them. CDR1 MNHNS and CDR2 SASEGT come from the germline V gene. As DNA, the CDR3 is TGTGCCAGCAGTGGACCCTCCTCTAGGGGCAATCAGCCCCAGCATTTT. Translation gives CASSGPSSRGNQPQHF.

In regard to this clone: The junction differs from germline at one of its ends, possibly a read error. The J gene is TRBJ2-5, the V gene TRBV5-1, with 8 nucleotides matching TRBD1. CDR3 length: 13 amino acids. Germline CDR1 and CDR2: SGHRS and YFSETQ. CDR3 loop: CASSAGTGEPQYF. The CDR3 DNA reads TGCGCCAGCAGCGCCGGGACAGGAGAGCCCCAGTACTTC.

As for this clone: The sample carries other DNA sequences with the same CDR3. The chain links TRBV6-6 to TRBJ1-5; no clear D. The CDR3 is made up of 12 amino acids. From germline, CDR1 is MNHNY and CDR2 SVGAGI (reference sequence). V lost 1 base to trimming and J lost 5 bases, with 3 bases between them. The CDR3 is CASSYLDQPQHF. CDR3 nucleotide sequence: TGTGCCAGCAGTTACTTAGATCAGCCCCAGCATTTT.

On this clone itself: Other DNA sequences within the sample encode an identical CDR3. V usage is TRBV11-2 and J usage is TRBJ2-5, with D unclear. CDR3 length: 13 residues. Germline V CDR1 and CDR2: SGHAT, FQNNGV. V was cut by 1 base and J by 2 bases, with 5 bases left in between. CDR3 protein: CASSLGPQETQYF. In nucleotides, the CDR3 is TGTGCCAGCAGCTTAGGACCTCAAGAGACCCAGTACTTC.

To note about this clone: The same CDR3 is also encoded by other DNA sequences in this sample. This sequence joins TRBV5-1 and TRBJ2-5; 8 bases align to TRBD1. This CDR3 has 13 amino acids. Trimming at V came to 3 bases and at J to 4 bases, leaving 2 bases not matched to a gene. Germline values: CDR1 SGHRS, CDR2 YFSETQ. In DNA form, the CDR3 reads TGCGCCAGCAGCTCAGGGGGCGCAGAGACCCAGTACTTC. It translates to CASSSGGAETQYF.

The V and J genes are TRBV11-3 and TRBJ2-5, with D unclear. Germline assignment: CDR1 SGHNT and CDR2 YENEEA. The CDR3 is 15 amino acids. Deletions cut 0 bases from V and 1 base from J, with 9 bases between. In DNA, the CDR3 is TGTGCCAGCAGCTTAGATGGTGGGGTCCAAGAGACCCAGTACTTC. It translates to CASSLDGGVQETQYF.

Written as DNA, the CDR3 is TGTGCCAGCAGCCAAGACGGTGCAACTAATGAAAAACTGTTTTTT. Protein: CASSQDGATNEKLFF. This chain joins TRBV4-2 and TRBJ1-4; D remains unclear. This CDR3 is 15 amino acids long. CDR1 and CDR2 from the germline V gene are LGHNA and YNFKEQ. Trimming shortened V by 0 bases and J by 0 bases, and 5 bases separated the two germline ends.

A remark on this clone: The same CDR3 also results from other DNA sequences found in this sample. The chain uses TRBV6-5 and TRBJ2-7, with D maybe TRBD1 (6 bases). Trimming stripped 5 bases from V and 3 bases from J, with 11 bases between. Germline V gene data show CDR1 as MNHEY and CDR2 as SVGAGI. This CDR3 region has 13 residues. This chain's CDR3 is CASSRGQHYEQYF. As DNA, the CDR3 is TGTGCCAGCAGTAGAGGACAGCACTACGAGCAGTACTTC.

This clone was detected once. The J gene is TRBJ1-1, the V gene TRBV7-2; the D is unclear. Germline-derived CDR1 and CDR2 are SGHTA and FQGNSA. V was cut by 2 bases and J by 9 bases, with 16 bases left in between. The CDR3 covers 14 residues. CDR3: CASSLILVRTKAFF. The CDR3 DNA follows: TGTGCCAGCAGCTTAATATTGGTAAGGACTAAAGCTTTCTTT. Based on the CDR3 plus reference TRBV7-2 and TRBJ1-1, the full variable domain is GAGVSQSPSNKVTEKGKDVELRCDPISGHTALYWYRQSLGQGLEFLIYFQGNSAPDKSGLPSDRFSAERTGGSVSTLTIQRTQQEDSAVYLCASSLILVRTKAFFGQGTRLTVV.

The chain carries TRBV27 and TRBJ2-5; 12 bases map to TRBD1. The V and J ends lost 6 bases and 5 bases, in that order; junction bases with no gene match: 7. Germline CDR1 MNHEY, CDR2 SMNVEV (reference sequence). This CDR3 spans 15 amino acids. DNA for the CDR3: TGTGCCAGCAGCCGGGACAGGGGGCGAGCCGAGACCCAGTACTTC. This translates into CASSRDRGRAETQYF.

The J gene is TRBJ1-5, the V gene TRBV7-9, with unresolved D. This CDR3 is 17 amino acids long. Germline CDR1 and CDR2: SEHNR and FQNEAQ (reference sequence). V lost 5 bases and J lost 1, with 18 bases in between. CDR3 amino acids: CASSPLVGTLSNQPQHF. CDR3 DNA: TGTGCCAGCAGCCCTCTCGTGGGCACTCTGAGCAATCAGCCCCAGCATTTT.

On this clone: Other nucleotide sequences in the sample specify the same CDR3. The chain employs TRBV7-9 and TRBJ1-4; D is perhaps TRBD1 (5 bases). Trimming took off 0 bases at V and 4 bases at J, with 6 bases between the two ends. Germline-derived CDR1 and CDR2 are SEHNR and FQNEAQ (reference sequence). The CDR3 is 14 residues long. CDR3 sequence: CASSLAGGNEKLFF. The CDR3 DNA follows: TGTGCCAGCAGCTTAGCTGGGGGTAATGAAAAACTGTTTTTT.

This sequence joins TRBV5-1 and TRBJ2-7; D remains unclear. The germline gives CDR1 SGHRS, CDR2 YFSETQ. V lost 1 base, J lost 3 bases, and 11 bases lay in between. This CDR3 is built from 14 residues. This chain's CDR3 is CASSLLRTNYEQYF. Written as DNA, the CDR3 is TGCGCCAGCAGCTTGCTTCGGACGAACTACGAGCAGTACTTC.

This chain links TRBV7-2 with TRBJ2-1; the D gene is possibly TRBD1 (5 bases). CDR1 and CDR2 from the germline V gene are SGHTA and FQGNSA. V gave up 3 bases and J gave up 5 bases, with 17 bases separating them. The CDR3 covers 16 residues. CDR3 loop: CASSLVWGLGDNEQFF. The DNA for the CDR3 is TGTGCCAGCAGCTTGGTATGGGGCCTCGGAGACAATGAGCAGTTCTTC.

On this clone itself: This CDR3 is also generated by other DNA sequences in the sample. J is TRBJ2-3 and V is TRBV27; D remains ambiguous. Germline loops: CDR1 MNHEY, CDR2 SMNVEV (reference sequence). This CDR3 spans 12 amino acids. The V gene lost 3 bases and the J gene lost 6 bases, with 7 bases spanning the gap. DNA of the CDR3: TGTGCCAGCAGTTTCGGTGGGGATACGCAGTATTTT. Residues: CASSFGGDTQYF.

Turning to this clone: This same CDR3 is encoded by further DNA sequences in the sample. This chain links TRBV20-1 with TRBJ1-1, with a weak D call TRBD1 (6 bases). The germline V and J ends were trimmed by 3 bases and 6 bases, with 8 bases remaining between them. CDR3 length equals 11 residues. Germline CDR1 reads DFQATT; CDR2 reads SNEGSKA (reference sequence). As DNA, the CDR3 is TGCAGTGCTAGGGAGGGGGCTGAAGCTTTCTTT. It specifies CSAREGAEAFF.